This TCR beta chain was retrieved from a study of identical twins. The sample holds many counts of this clonotype. A universal primer site came from template switching; cDNA carried unique molecular identifiers. In TCRdb, the 5' RACE reads were re-called with MiXCR into one record per CDR3 protein. Of some 630,000 distinct CDR3 sequences detected, about 7% appear once; the ten largest clones hold 1.6%. This CDR3 region has 15 residues. Trimming left V 7 bases short and J 4 bases short, with 17 bases between. CDR1 and CDR2 (germline): SNHLY, FYNNEI. The same sample was also used in a study of yellow fever vaccine responses in identical twins.

This sequence originates from a woman younger than 35 in good health. The chain recombines TRBV2 with TRBJ2-1; maybe TRBD2 (6 bases). Specimen: PBMCs. The chain's CDR3 is CASMKAEGPYNEQFF. In DNA form, the CDR3 reads TGTGCCAGCATGAAAGCGGAGGGGCCTTACAATGAGCAGTTCTTC. Supplemented by reference TRBV2 and TRBJ2-1, the full variable domain reads EPEVTQTPSHQVTQMGQEVILRCVPISNHLYFYWYRQILGQKVEFLVSFYNNEISEKSEIFDDQFSVERPDGSNFTLKIRSTKLEDSAMYFCASMKAEGPYNEQFFGPGTRLTVL.